This entry lists 13 T cell receptor beta chains sequenced from one sample in a study of T cell repertoires in cytomegalovirus infection (dated by TCRdb to about 2019). The reads were generated on an Illumina HiSeq 1500. TCRdb took the public reads, trimmed them with fastp at Q25, ran MiXCR for clone calling and kept in-frame beta chains. A single entry per CDR3 protein holds the most common genes and DNA from its merged rows. This sample holds hundreds of thousands of distinct CDR3 sequences; roughly 26% were observed only once. Approximately 8.2% of the sample rests with the top ten. The specimen was CD8+ T cells from PBMCs. These receptors all come from a human donor in good health (CMV status not recorded). Some clones in this sample may be carry-over from other donors' samples.

The chain employs TRBV5-1 and TRBJ2-2; no firm D call. The germline V gene encodes CDR1 SGHRS and CDR2 YFSETQ. The germline V and J ends were trimmed by 4 bases and 0 bases, with 13 bases remaining between them. The CDR3 runs to 16 residues. CDR3 in amino acids: CASSIHSNPNTGELFF. The CDR3 DNA reads as TGCGCCAGCAGCATTCACAGTAACCCGAACACCGGGGAGCTGTTTTTT. Filled out from reference TRBV5-1 and TRBJ2-2, the complete variable domain reads KAGVTQTPRYLIKTRGQQVTLSCSPISGHRSVSWYQQTPGQGLQFLFEYFSETQRNKGNFPGRFSGRQFSNSRSEMNVSTLELGDSALYLCASSIHSNPNTGELFFGEGSRLTVL.

This clonotype has only one observation. The rearrangement joins TRBV29-1 to TRBJ1-1, with a tentative D call TRBD1 (5 bases). Looked up from germline, CDR1 is SQVTM and CDR2 is ANQGSEA. Trimming left V 6 bases short and J 1 base short, with 15 bases between. The CDR3 totals 14 residues. The chain's CDR3 is CSVIPGETNTEAFF. CDR3 sequence (DNA): TGCAGCGTCATTCCGGGGGAGACGAACACTGAAGCTTTCTTT.

The rearrangement joins TRBV7-6 to TRBJ2-4, with 8 bases fitting TRBD1. Germline loops: CDR1 SGHVS, CDR2 FNYEAQ. Trimming at V came to 7 bases and at J to 0 bases, leaving 11 bases not matched to a gene. The CDR3 is 17 residues long. The CDR3 loop reads CASTPTGADLAKNIQYF. The CDR3 nucleotides are TGTGCCAGCACACCGACAGGGGCCGACTTAGCCAAAAACATTCAGTACTTC.

A remark on this clonotype: One junction end disagrees with the germline gene, perhaps due to a read error. This chain connects TRBV4-1 to TRBJ1-1; D gene uncertain. CDR1 and CDR2 (germline): MGHRA, YSYEKL. The CDR3 extends over 13 amino acids. The CDR3 bases are TGCGCCAACAGCCAATCTAGAGGCACTGAAGCTTTCTTT. Its translation: CANSQSRGTEAFF.

The rearrangement uses TRBV19 and TRBJ2-1; D is perhaps TRBD1 (5 bases). The germline CDR1 and CDR2 sequences are LNHDA and SQIVND (reference sequence). V lost 7 bases and J lost 4, with 8 bases in between. There are 12 residues in the CDR3. CDR3 in DNA: TGTGCCAGTATCGACAGTTACAATGAGCAGTTCTTC. Translating it yields CASIDSYNEQFF.

This clonotype was seen only a few times. This sequence joins TRBV5-5 and TRBJ2-1; D ambiguous. CDR1 is SGHKS and CDR2 is YYEKEE in the germline V gene (reference sequence). The V end lost 7 bases, the J end lost 0 bases, and 14 bases lay between the germline ends. The CDR3 has 15 amino acids. CDR3 protein: CASEPQDRSYNEQFF. In DNA, the CDR3 is TGTGCCAGCGAACCCCAGGACCGCTCCTACAATGAGCAGTTCTTC.

The sample holds many counts of this clonotype. This chain connects TRBV28 to TRBJ2-7; D ambiguous. Trimming took 3 bases from V and 2 from J, leaving 8 bases between them. In germline, CDR1 is MDHEN, CDR2 SYDVKM. This CDR3 region has 13 residues. The CDR3 reads CASSLRIPYEQYV. The CDR3 region has the DNA TGTGCCAGCAGTTTGAGAATTCCCTACGAGCAGTACGTC.

The chain couples TRBV28 to TRBJ2-7; the D gene is possibly TRBD1 (5 bases). The CDR3 is made up of 14 amino acids. The germline gives CDR1 MDHEN, CDR2 SYDVKM. The ends were cut back, 6 bases at V and 2 bases at J, with 14 bases in the middle. The CDR3 protein is CASSPVAGPYEQYV. Written as DNA, the CDR3 is TGTGCCAGCAGCCCGGTGGCAGGGCCCTACGAGCAGTACGTC.

As regards this clonotype: Here the CDR3 omits its conserved ending phenylalanine or tryptophan, so a read error is the likely source. The J gene is TRBJ1-5, the V gene TRBV6-1; possible D gene TRBD1, 6 bases. The length of the CDR3 is 15 residues. Germline CDR1 reads MNHNS; CDR2 reads SASEGT. V lost 8 bases to trimming and J lost 6 bases, with 20 bases between them. The CDR3 loop is CASGVDSLRGQPQHS. CDR3 nucleotides: TGTGCCAGCGGCGTGGACAGCCTTAGGGGTCAGCCCCAGCATTCT.

This clonotype was counted ten times or more. The chain uses TRBV7-8 and TRBJ2-1; D not resolved. Trimming cost V 0 bases and J 5 bases, with 14 bases left between them. The CDR3 runs 16 residues. Germline V gives CDR1 SGHVS, CDR2 FQNEAQ. This chain's CDR3 is CASSLARVNIHNEQFF. Written as DNA, the CDR3 is TGTGCCAGCAGCTTAGCACGGGTAAATATCCACAATGAGCAGTTCTTC.

This chain joins TRBV27 and TRBJ1-1; 9 bases map to TRBD1. Germline V gives CDR1 MNHEY, CDR2 SMNVEV (reference sequence). There are 16 residues in the CDR3. After removal of 6 bases from V and 5 bases from J, the junction contained 13 bases not matched to a gene. The CDR3 DNA reads as TGTGCCAGCAGCTCCGGGACAGGGATGTATGGAACTGAAGCTTTCTTT. Amino acids: CASSSGTGMYGTEAFF.

The chain is built from TRBV12-5 and TRBJ2-5, with D unresolved. V dropped 6 bases and J dropped 3 bases, with 14 bases sitting between them. Germline V CDR1 and CDR2: LGHNT, FRNRAP. The CDR3 loop spans 14 amino acids. The CDR3 spells CASGSPSSEETQYF. The CDR3 DNA follows: TGTGCTAGTGGCTCCCCTTCGTCCGAAGAGACCCAGTACTTC.

This clonotype was counted ten times or more. DNA of the CDR3: TGTGCCAGCTCGCACCGGGACTTCGCCTACGAGCAGTACGTC. It encodes CASSHRDFAYEQYV. The chain joins TRBV7-9 to TRBJ2-7, with a tentative D call TRBD2 (6 bases). The germline V gene encodes CDR1 SEHNR and CDR2 FQNEAQ (reference sequence). This CDR3 contains 14 residues. Trimming pared 8 bases from V and 2 bases from J, leaving 16 bases between.